Here is one T cell receptor beta chain with its context. Repertoires were generated with immunoSEQ multiplex PCR, while TCRdb's copy carries only in-frame clones and drops some. This sample has about 120,000 clones, with roughly nine tenths found just once. The sample belongs to a study of OX40 agonist ivuxolimab in advanced cancers. The wider study: Males comprised roughly four fifths of the group, whose mean age was about 60 years (range roughly 20 to 90).

This CDR3 comprises 15 residues. V was clipped by 0 bases and J by 1 base, with 9 bases between them. Germline CDR1 LGHNA, CDR2 YSLEER. Researchers took blood at baseline, on cycle 4 day 1, and on cycle 7 day 1. The TCR originated in an adult with an advanced solid tumor such as melanoma, head and neck, liver or kidney cancer. This sample comprised CD4+ or CD8+ T cells sorted from blood, obtained in a trial of the OX40 agonist ivuxolimab. The chain joins TRBV4-3 to TRBJ1-2; D is ambiguous. CDR3 sequence reads: CASSQDRGYNYGYTF. CDR3 DNA sequence: TGCGCCAGCAGCCAAGATCGGGGTTATAACTATGGCTACACCTTC.